The rows below give T cell receptor beta chains drawn from one sample of a study of cytomegalovirus exposure and HLA in healthy donors. Generated by immunoSEQ multiplex PCR, the TCRdb table keeps only in-frame clones and is missing some. This repertoire shows roughly 100,000 clones, about 85% found once; its top ten account for roughly 2%. The sample consisted of PBMCs. These receptors were taken from a young woman in good health and CMV-seropositive. Each CDR3 is given with its conserved first and last residue. Each record gives: D gene, J gene, V gene, CDR3 length, clone size, CDR3 DNA, CDR3 protein. The D gene is left open where the match is weak. For some rows the clone size is stated as once, few or many, or as a class when expanded; others skip it.

d_call: .; j_call: TRBJ2-1; v_call: TRBV28; cdr3_length: 16; clone_size: .; cdr3_nt: TGTGCCAGCAGTTTTGTCGGGGAAGGGTCCTACAATGAGCAGTTCTTC; cdr3_aa: CASSFVGEGSYNEQFF
d_call: .; j_call: TRBJ2-5; v_call: TRBV27; cdr3_length: 15; clone_size: .; cdr3_nt: TGTGCCAGCAGTCCATCTAGCGCGGGGAATGTGGCCCAGTACTTC; cdr3_aa: CASSPSSAGNVAQYF
d_call: .; j_call: TRBJ1-5; v_call: TRBV28; cdr3_length: 13; clone_size: once; cdr3_nt: TGTGCCAGCAGCCCCTTAAGCAATCAGCCCCAGCATTTT; cdr3_aa: CASSPLSNQPQHF
d_call: TRBD1; j_call: TRBJ1-2; v_call: TRBV5-4; cdr3_length: 17; clone_size: .; cdr3_nt: TGTGCCAGCAGCACCACAGGGGCCGCCCGGTACCTTTATGGCTACACCTTC; cdr3_aa: CASSTTGAARYLYGYTF
d_call: TRBD2; j_call: TRBJ2-5; v_call: TRBV29-1; cdr3_length: 15; clone_size: .; cdr3_nt: TGCAGCGTTGACCCACTAGCGGGGGTAAAAGAGACCCAGTACTTC; cdr3_aa: CSVDPLAGVKETQYF
d_call: TRBD1; j_call: TRBJ2-1; v_call: TRBV25-1; cdr3_length: 15; clone_size: .; cdr3_nt: TGTGCCAGCAGACCAACCGGACAGGGAACCCATGAGCAGTTCTTC; cdr3_aa: CASRPTGQGTHEQFF
d_call: TRBD1; j_call: TRBJ1-5; v_call: TRBV28; cdr3_length: 15; clone_size: .; cdr3_nt: TGTGCCAGCACCCCGCTGGCAGGGGGAGGTCAGCCCCAGCATTTT; cdr3_aa: CASTPLAGGGQPQHF
d_call: .; j_call: TRBJ1-1; v_call: TRBV25-1; cdr3_length: 12; clone_size: .; cdr3_nt: TGTGCCAGCTCGGAAGGGAGGGGTAACGCTTTCTTT; cdr3_aa: CASSEGRGNAFF
d_call: .; j_call: TRBJ2-5; v_call: TRBV7-2; cdr3_length: 12; clone_size: .; cdr3_nt: TGTGCCAGCAGCTACTTTATTGGGACCCAGTACTTC; cdr3_aa: CASSYFIGTQYF
d_call: TRBD1; j_call: TRBJ1-1; v_call: TRBV29-1; cdr3_length: 16; clone_size: .; cdr3_nt: TGCAGCGGTTCGGACAGGATGGGATTCATGAACACTGAAGCTTTCTTT; cdr3_aa: CSGSDRMGFMNTEAFF
d_call: TRBD1; j_call: TRBJ2-5; v_call: TRBV2; cdr3_length: 14; clone_size: .; cdr3_nt: TGTGCCAGCAGTACAGGGGGCGGGCAAGAGACCCAGTACTTC; cdr3_aa: CASSTGGGQETQYF
d_call: TRBD1; j_call: TRBJ2-5; v_call: TRBV27; cdr3_length: 15; clone_size: once; cdr3_nt: TGTGCCAGCAGTTTCTATGGACAGGGGCAAGAGACCCAGTACTTC; cdr3_aa: CASSFYGQGQETQYF
d_call: TRBD1; j_call: TRBJ1-2; v_call: TRBV27; cdr3_length: 17; clone_size: .; cdr3_nt: TGTGCCAGCAGTTTCACATACACCCGGACAGGGCGCTATGGCTACACCTTC; cdr3_aa: CASSFTYTRTGRYGYTF
d_call: .; j_call: TRBJ2-7; v_call: TRBV2; cdr3_length: 12; clone_size: .; cdr3_nt: TGTGCCAGCAGTGTTTCGGGATACGAGCAGTACTTC; cdr3_aa: CASSVSGYEQYF
d_call: .; j_call: TRBJ1-3; v_call: TRBV6-1; cdr3_length: 15; clone_size: .; cdr3_nt: TGTGCCAGCAGTGAATTGGGGGCTCCCGGAAACACCATATATTTT; cdr3_aa: CASSELGAPGNTIYF
d_call: .; j_call: TRBJ1-1; v_call: TRBV7-9; cdr3_length: 10; clone_size: .; cdr3_nt: TGTGCCAGCAGCCTATTGGAAGCTTTCTTT; cdr3_aa: CASSLLEAFF
d_call: .; j_call: TRBJ2-3; v_call: TRBV5-1; cdr3_length: 15; clone_size: .; cdr3_nt: TGCGCCAGCAGCCCCATGGAGGCCTACACAGATACGCAGTATTTT; cdr3_aa: CASSPMEAYTDTQYF
d_call: .; j_call: TRBJ2-2; v_call: TRBV5-1; cdr3_length: 16; clone_size: .; cdr3_nt: TGCGCCAGCAGCCTGGTACGGCTAGTGAACACCGGGGAGCTGTTTTTT; cdr3_aa: CASSLVRLVNTGELFF
d_call: TRBD1; j_call: TRBJ2-3; v_call: TRBV6-5; cdr3_length: 15; clone_size: .; cdr3_nt: TGTGCCAGCAGCCTCCGGGACAGAAGCACAGATACGCAGTATTTT; cdr3_aa: CASSLRDRSTDTQYF
d_call: .; j_call: TRBJ2-1; v_call: TRBV6-1; cdr3_length: 15; clone_size: .; cdr3_nt: TGTGCCAGCAGTGAAGGCGGAGAAGGGGTCGATGAGCAGTTCTTC; cdr3_aa: CASSEGGEGVDEQFF
d_call: TRBD1; j_call: TRBJ2-7; v_call: TRBV7-9; cdr3_length: 15; clone_size: .; cdr3_nt: TGTGCCAGCAGCACGGACAGGCCGAGCTCCTACGAGCAGTACTTC; cdr3_aa: CASSTDRPSSYEQYF
d_call: .; j_call: TRBJ2-5; v_call: TRBV5-6; cdr3_length: 17; clone_size: .; cdr3_nt: TGTGCCAGCATATCCTTGAAGGTGGGGGCATGGCAAGAGACCCAGTACTTC; cdr3_aa: CASISLKVGAWQETQYF
d_call: TRBD1; j_call: TRBJ1-5; v_call: TRBV28; cdr3_length: 14; clone_size: .; cdr3_nt: TGTGCCAGCAGTGGACAGGGTTGGTTCGGGCCCCAGCATTTT; cdr3_aa: CASSGQGWFGPQHF